The 20 T cell receptor beta chains listed next were all sequenced from one sample in a study of blood T cell repertoires in COVID-19. Sequencing was performed with immunoSEQ multiplex PCR; in TCRdb, only in-frame clones are kept and a portion is missing. The table lists about 200,000 clones, around 86% of them singletons. The sample consisted of peripheral blood. All receptors come from a woman older than 75 with COVID-19, enrolled during active disease.

CDR3 nucleotides: TGTGCCTGGAGTGTACAACAATCCGGGGGCTACACCTTC. It codes for CAWSVQQSGGYTF. This sequence joins TRBV30 and TRBJ1-2; D not resolved. Deletions cut 0 bases from V and 8 bases from J, with 13 bases between. Germline loops: CDR1 GTSNPN, CDR2 SVGIG (reference sequence). The CDR3 contains 13 residues.

The chain links TRBV27 to TRBJ1-5; 9 bases are a match to TRBD1. The junction had 10 bases not matched to a gene; V was cut back by 5 bases and J by 11 bases. The CDR3 covers 14 residues. Germline loops: CDR1 MNHEY, CDR2 SMNVEV (reference sequence). The chain's CDR3 is CASSPRGTGRAQHF. CDR3 nucleotide sequence: TGTGCCAGCAGTCCCCGCGGGACAGGGAGGGCCCAGCATTTT.

J is TRBJ2-7 and V is TRBV5-6, with 8 bases that match TRBD2. Unmatched junction bases numbered 10, after V lost 5 bases and J lost 3 bases. This CDR3 is 15 amino acids long. Germline CDR1 and CDR2: SGHDT and YYEEEE. This CDR3 is CASSFGLASIYEQYF. The CDR3 DNA sequence: TGTGCCAGCAGTTTTGGACTAGCTAGTATCTACGAGCAGTACTTC.

The J gene is TRBJ1-2, the V gene TRBV7-9, with D perhaps TRBD1 (5 bases). The CDR3 has 13 residues. In germline, CDR1 is SEHNR, CDR2 FQNEAQ (reference sequence). The V end was cut by 1 base, the J end by 7 bases, with 10 bases between. This CDR3 is CASSLVVGAGYTF. In nucleotides, the CDR3 is TGTGCCAGCAGCTTAGTGGTTGGGGCTGGCTACACCTTC.

The chain is built from TRBV9 and TRBJ2-3; 15 bases are a match to TRBD2. CDR1 is SGDLS, CDR2 YYNGEE, per germline. J was trimmed by 0 bases and V by 1 base; bases with no gene match: 6. The CDR3 contains 19 residues. This chain's CDR3 is CASSVTGLAGGLSTDTQYF. The CDR3, as DNA: TGTGCCAGCAGCGTAACGGGACTAGCGGGGGGCCTAAGCACAGATACGCAGTATTTT.

The chain links TRBV10-1 to TRBJ2-7, with 7 positions matching TRBD2. After removal of 2 bases from V and 0 bases from J, the junction contained 4 bases not matched to a gene. CDR1 and CDR2 from the germline V gene are WNHNN and SYGVQD (reference sequence). The CDR3 is 15 amino acids. DNA for the CDR3: TGCGCCAGCAGTGAGCGGCGGGGGAGCTCCTACGAGCAGTACTTC. This codes for CASSERRGSSYEQYF.

The chain uses TRBV7-8 and TRBJ1-2, with D possibly TRBD1 on 5 matching bases. CDR1 SGHVS and CDR2 FQNEAQ come from the germline V gene. This CDR3 region has 18 residues. V was shortened by 1 base and J by 1 base, with 19 bases between the two germline ends. The CDR3 nucleotides read TGTGCCAGCAGCTTAGGCGGGACTCGAGTCTCGTTTAACTATGGCTACACCTTC. It yields the protein CASSLGGTRVSFNYGYTF.

For the CDR3, the DNA is TGTGCCAGTCGGGGGGGGTTAGAAAAACTGTTTTTT. Translation: CASRGGLEKLFF. This chain links TRBV28 with TRBJ1-4; D might be TRBD1 (5 bases). From germline, CDR1 is MDHEN and CDR2 SYDVKM. V was pared by 9 bases and J by 8 bases, with 13 bases between. The CDR3 is made up of 12 amino acids.

This clone has just one count. CDR3 nucleotides: TGTGCCAGCAGTTTCCCCGACAGGGATGGCTACACCTTC. As protein: CASSFPDRDGYTF. The chain recombines TRBV28 with TRBJ1-2; 7 bases align to TRBD1. V shed 3 bases and J 6 bases; nucleotides not matched to a gene: 4. This CDR3 spans 13 amino acids. From germline, CDR1 is MDHEN and CDR2 SYDVKM.

This chain joins TRBV18 and TRBJ1-4; TRBD1 matches at 7 bases. The junction had 6 bases not matched to a gene; V was cut back by 4 bases and J by 7 bases. There are 14 residues in the CDR3. Germline V gene lookup returns CDR1 KGHSH and CDR2 LQKENI. The CDR3 sequence is CASSLPGQTEKLFF. The DNA of the CDR3 is TGTGCCAGCTCACTACCGGGACAGACTGAAAAACTGTTTTTT.

The chain links TRBV18 to TRBJ2-7, with TRBD2 as a possible D gene (5 bases). The CDR3 length is 12 residues. V lost 5 bases and J lost 6, with 11 bases in between. Germline V gene lookup returns CDR1 KGHSH and CDR2 LQKENI. CDR3 sequence (DNA): TGTGCCAGCTCAGAAACGGGGTCCGAGCAGTACTTC. This translates into CASSETGSEQYF.

This chain joins TRBV29-1 and TRBJ1-1, with D possibly TRBD1 on 5 matching bases. V dropped 3 bases and J dropped 0 bases, with 20 bases sitting between them. The CDR3 length is 17 residues. Germline assignment: CDR1 SQVTM and CDR2 ANQGSEA. In DNA form, the CDR3 reads TGCAGCGTTGATAATTGGCAGAAGGGGCCCATGAACACTGAAGCTTTCTTT. Protein product: CSVDNWQKGPMNTEAFF.

This chain uses TRBV9 with TRBJ2-2, with D perhaps matching TRBD2 (6 bases). CDR3 length equals 15 residues. From germline, CDR1 is SGDLS and CDR2 YYNGEE. V was cut by 6 bases and J by 1 base, with 13 bases left in between. The CDR3 spells CASNRLVENTGELFF. DNA of the CDR3: TGTGCCAGCAACAGACTAGTCGAGAACACCGGGGAGCTGTTTTTT.

The genes are TRBV5-1 and TRBJ2-3; D remains ambiguous. The V end lost 0 bases, the J end lost 1 base, and 9 bases lay between the germline ends. The germline CDR1 and CDR2 sequences are SGHRS and YFSETQ. The CDR3 is made up of 15 amino acids. The CDR3 region has the DNA TGCGCCAGCAGCTTGGCGGCCCGGGGCACAGATACGCAGTATTTT. Its translation is CASSLAARGTDTQYF.

As DNA, the CDR3 is TGTGCCAGCAGCAGGACAGGGGGTCGGGATGAGCAGTTCTTC. It encodes CASSRTGGRDEQFF. V usage is TRBV5-6 and J usage is TRBJ2-1; 10 bases agree with TRBD1. This CDR3 contains 14 residues. Losses at the gene ends were 4 bases for V and 8 bases for J; bases not matched to a gene: 6. The germline gives CDR1 SGHDT, CDR2 YYEEEE.

The chain joins TRBV5-1 to TRBJ2-4; possible D gene TRBD2, 5 bases. Looked up from germline, CDR1 is SGHRS and CDR2 is YFSETQ. The CDR3 spans 13 residues. V was trimmed by 7 bases and J by 5 bases, leaving 13 bases between them. The CDR3 reads CASSRGGENIQYF. DNA of the CDR3: TGCGCCAGCTCCCGGGGTGGGGAAAACATTCAGTACTTC.

In its sample, this clone was seen a few times. The J gene is TRBJ2-3, the V gene TRBV10-3, with 11 bases aligning to TRBD2. J gave up 5 bases and V 6 bases, and 4 bases lay outside the gene matches. The CDR3 is 14 amino acids. Germline V gene data show CDR1 as ENHRY and CDR2 as SYGVKD. CDR3 residues: CAISPGLAGDTQYF. CDR3 nucleotides: TGTGCCATCAGCCCTGGACTAGCGGGAGATACGCAGTATTTT.

The chain uses TRBV23-1 and TRBJ1-2, with D possibly TRBD1 on 5 matching bases. TRBV23-1 is an ORF, and what it does is uncertain. V lost 0 bases, J lost 3 bases, and 20 bases lay in between. The CDR3 length is 18 residues. The CDR3 here is CASSQSGGGEKEDYGYTF. The CDR3 nucleotides read TGCGCCAGCAGTCAATCTGGTGGAGGGGAGAAAGAGGACTATGGCTACACCTTC.

The chain employs TRBV28 and TRBJ1-1, with unresolved D. The CDR3 is 15 amino acids. The V end lost 2 bases, the J end lost 0 bases, and 10 bases lay between the germline ends. The germline V gene encodes CDR1 MDHEN and CDR2 SYDVKM. The chain's CDR3 is CASSLLPSMNTEAFF. In nucleotides, the CDR3 is TGTGCCAGCAGTTTACTTCCGTCTATGAACACTGAAGCTTTCTTT.

V gene TRBV5-1 combines with J gene TRBJ1-6, with 8 nucleotides matching TRBD1. Germline CDR1 is SGHRS and CDR2 is YFSETQ. The CDR3 is made up of 16 amino acids. Unmatched junction bases numbered 0, after V lost 1 base and J lost 0 bases. CDR3 DNA: TGCGCCAGCAGCTTGACAGGGGGCTCCTATAATTCACCCCTCCACTTT. This gives the protein CASSLTGGSYNSPLHF.